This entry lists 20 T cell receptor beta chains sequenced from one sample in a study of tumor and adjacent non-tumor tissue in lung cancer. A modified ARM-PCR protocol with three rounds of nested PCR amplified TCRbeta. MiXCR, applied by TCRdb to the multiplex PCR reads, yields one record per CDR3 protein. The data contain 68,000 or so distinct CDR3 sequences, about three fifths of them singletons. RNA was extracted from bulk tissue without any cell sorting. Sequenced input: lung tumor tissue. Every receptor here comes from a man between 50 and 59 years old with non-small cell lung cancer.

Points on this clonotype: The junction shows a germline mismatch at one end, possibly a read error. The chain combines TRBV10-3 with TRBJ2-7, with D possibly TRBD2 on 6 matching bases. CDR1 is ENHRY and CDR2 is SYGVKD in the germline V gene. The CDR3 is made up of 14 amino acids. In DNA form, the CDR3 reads TGTGTCATCAGTGATAATCAGGGAGGCTTCAAGCAGTACTTC. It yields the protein CVISDNQGGFKQYF.

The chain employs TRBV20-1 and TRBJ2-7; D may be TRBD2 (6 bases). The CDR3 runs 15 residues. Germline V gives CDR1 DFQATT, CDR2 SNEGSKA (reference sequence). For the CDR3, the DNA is TGCAGAGTTAGAGACGGGCTAGCGAAAACCTACGAGCAGTACTTC. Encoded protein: CRVRDGLAKTYEQYF.

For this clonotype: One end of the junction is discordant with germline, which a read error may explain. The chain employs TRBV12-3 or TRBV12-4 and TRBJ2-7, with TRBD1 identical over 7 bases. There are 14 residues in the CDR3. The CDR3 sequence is CASSSFPGGYEEYF. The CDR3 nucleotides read TGTGCCAGCAGTTCCTTTCCAGGGGGTTACGAGGAGTACTTC.

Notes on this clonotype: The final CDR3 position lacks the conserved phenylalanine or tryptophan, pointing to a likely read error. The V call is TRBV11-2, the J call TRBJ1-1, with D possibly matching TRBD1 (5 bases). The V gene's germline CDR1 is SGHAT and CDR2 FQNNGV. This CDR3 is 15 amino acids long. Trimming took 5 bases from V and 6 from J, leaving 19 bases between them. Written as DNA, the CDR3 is TGTGCCAGCAGCCCCCGGGGGGGAGAGTCGTCTGAAGCTTTCTAT. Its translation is CASSPRGGESSEAFY.

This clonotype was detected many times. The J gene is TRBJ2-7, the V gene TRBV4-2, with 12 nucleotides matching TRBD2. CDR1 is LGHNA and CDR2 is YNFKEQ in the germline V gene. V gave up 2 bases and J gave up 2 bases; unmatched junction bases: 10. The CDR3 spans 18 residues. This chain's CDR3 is CASSQQTGSSGRAYEQYF. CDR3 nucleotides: TGTGCCAGCAGCCAACAAACTGGGTCTAGCGGGAGGGCCTACGAGCAGTACTTC.

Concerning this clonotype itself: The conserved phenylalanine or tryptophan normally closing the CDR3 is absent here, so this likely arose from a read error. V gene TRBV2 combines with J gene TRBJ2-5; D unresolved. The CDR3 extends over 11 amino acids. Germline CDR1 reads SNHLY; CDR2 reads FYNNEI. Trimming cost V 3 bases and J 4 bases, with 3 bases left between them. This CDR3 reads CASSDVETQYS. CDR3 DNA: TGTGCCAGCAGTGATGTAGAGACCCAGTACTCG.

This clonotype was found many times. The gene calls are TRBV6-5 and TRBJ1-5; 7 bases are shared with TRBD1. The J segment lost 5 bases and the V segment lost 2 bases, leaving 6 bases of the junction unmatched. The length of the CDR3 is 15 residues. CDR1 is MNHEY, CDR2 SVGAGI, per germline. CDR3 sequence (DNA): TGTGCCAGCAGTTACACTACAGGGGCTGATCAGCCCCAGCATTTT. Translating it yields CASSYTTGADQPQHF.

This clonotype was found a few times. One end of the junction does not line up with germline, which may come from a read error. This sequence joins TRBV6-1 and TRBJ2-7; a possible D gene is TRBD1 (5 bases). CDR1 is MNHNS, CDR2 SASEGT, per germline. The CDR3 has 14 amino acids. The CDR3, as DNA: TGTGCCAGCAGTGTCTATAGGGGATCCTACAAGCAGTACTTC. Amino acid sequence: CASSVYRGSYKQYF.

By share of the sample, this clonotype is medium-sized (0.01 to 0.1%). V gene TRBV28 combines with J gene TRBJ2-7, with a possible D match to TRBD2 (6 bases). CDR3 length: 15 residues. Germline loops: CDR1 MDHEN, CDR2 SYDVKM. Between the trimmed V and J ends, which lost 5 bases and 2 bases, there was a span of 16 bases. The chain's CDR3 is CASSPNLASTYEQYF. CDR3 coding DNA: TGTGCCAGCAGTCCGAATCTAGCGTCAACCTACGAGCAGTACTTC. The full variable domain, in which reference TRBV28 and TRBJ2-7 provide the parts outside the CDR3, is DVKVTQSSRYLVKRTGEKVFLECVQDMDHENMFWYRQDPGLGLRLIYFSYDVKMKEKGDIPEGYSVSREKKERFSLILESASTNQTSMYLCASSPNLASTYEQYFGPGTRLTVT.

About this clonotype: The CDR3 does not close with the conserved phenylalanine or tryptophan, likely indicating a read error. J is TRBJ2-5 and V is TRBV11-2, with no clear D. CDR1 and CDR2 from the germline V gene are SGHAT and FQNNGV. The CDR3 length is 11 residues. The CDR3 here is CASSSQEIQYL. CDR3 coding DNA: TGTGCCAGCAGCTCTCAAGAGATCCAGTACCTC.

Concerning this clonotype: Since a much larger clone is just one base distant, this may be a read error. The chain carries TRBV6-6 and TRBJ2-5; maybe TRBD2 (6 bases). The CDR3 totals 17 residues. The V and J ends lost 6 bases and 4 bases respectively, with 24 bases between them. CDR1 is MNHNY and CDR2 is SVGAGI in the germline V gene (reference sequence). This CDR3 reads CASSLGGGCGIGETQYF. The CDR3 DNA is TGTGCCAGCAGCCTGGGTGGTGGTTGCGGGATTGGAGAGACCCAGTACTTC.

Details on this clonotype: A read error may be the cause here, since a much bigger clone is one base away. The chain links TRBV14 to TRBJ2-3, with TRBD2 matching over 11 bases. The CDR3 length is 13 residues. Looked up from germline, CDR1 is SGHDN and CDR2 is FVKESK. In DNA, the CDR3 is TGTGCCAACAGCAACCAACTAGCGGGGGCGCAGTATTTT. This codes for CANSNQLAGAQYF. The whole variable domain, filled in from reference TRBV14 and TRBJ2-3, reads EAGVTQFPSHSVIEKGQTVTLRCDPISGHDNLYWYRRVMGKEIKFLLHFVKESKQDESGMPNNRFLAERTGGTYSTLKVQPAELEDSGVYFCANSNQLAGAQYFGPGTRLTVL.

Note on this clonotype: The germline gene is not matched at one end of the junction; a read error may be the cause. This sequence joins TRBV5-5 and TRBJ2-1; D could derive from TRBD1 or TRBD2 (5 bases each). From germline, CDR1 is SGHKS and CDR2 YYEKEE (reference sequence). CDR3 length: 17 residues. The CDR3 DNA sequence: TGTGCCAGCAGTTTGGGGGTGGCAGAGACGGGCTACAATGAGCAGTCCTTC. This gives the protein CASSLGVAETGYNEQSF.

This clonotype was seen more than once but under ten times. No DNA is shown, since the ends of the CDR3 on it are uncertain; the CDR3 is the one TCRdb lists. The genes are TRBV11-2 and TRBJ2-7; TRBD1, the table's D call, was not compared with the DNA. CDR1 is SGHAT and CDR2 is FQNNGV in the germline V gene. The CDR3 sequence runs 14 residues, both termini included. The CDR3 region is CASSLVGTGIEEYF.

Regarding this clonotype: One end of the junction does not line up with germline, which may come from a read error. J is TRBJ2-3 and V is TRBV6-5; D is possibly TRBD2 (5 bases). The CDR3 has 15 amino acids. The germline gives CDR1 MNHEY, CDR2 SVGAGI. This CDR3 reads CASNYEGVSTDTQYF. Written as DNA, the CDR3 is TGTGCCAGCAATTACGAGGGCGTCAGCACAGATACGCAGTATTTT.

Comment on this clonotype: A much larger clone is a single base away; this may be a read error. The CDR3 here is CVSSLQGGADTQYF. CDR3 coding DNA: TGTGTCAGCAGTTTACAGGGAGGCGCAGATACGCAGTATTTT. V and J are TRBV7-3 and TRBJ2-3; D tentatively fits TRBD1 or TRBD2 (6 bases each). From germline, CDR1 is SGHTA and CDR2 FQGTGA. This CDR3 is 14 amino acids long.

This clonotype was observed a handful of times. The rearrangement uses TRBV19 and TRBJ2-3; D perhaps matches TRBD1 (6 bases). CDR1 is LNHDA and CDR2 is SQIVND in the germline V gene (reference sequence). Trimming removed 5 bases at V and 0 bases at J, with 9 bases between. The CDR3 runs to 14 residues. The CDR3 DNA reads TGTGCCAGTAGTCCACAGGGAAGCACAGATACGCAGTATTTT. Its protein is CASSPQGSTDTQYF.

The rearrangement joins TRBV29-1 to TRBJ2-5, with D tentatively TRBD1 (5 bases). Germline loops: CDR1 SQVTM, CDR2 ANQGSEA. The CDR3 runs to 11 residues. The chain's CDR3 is CCTDNLETQYF. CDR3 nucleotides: TGCTGCACGGACAATCTTGAGACCCAGTACTTC. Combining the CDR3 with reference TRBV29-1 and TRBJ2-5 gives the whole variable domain SAVISQKPSRDICQRGTSLTIQCQVDSQVTMMFWYRQQPGQSLTLIATANQGSEATYESGFVIDKFPISRPNLTFSTLTVSNMSPEDSSIYLCCTDNLETQYFGPGTRLLVL.

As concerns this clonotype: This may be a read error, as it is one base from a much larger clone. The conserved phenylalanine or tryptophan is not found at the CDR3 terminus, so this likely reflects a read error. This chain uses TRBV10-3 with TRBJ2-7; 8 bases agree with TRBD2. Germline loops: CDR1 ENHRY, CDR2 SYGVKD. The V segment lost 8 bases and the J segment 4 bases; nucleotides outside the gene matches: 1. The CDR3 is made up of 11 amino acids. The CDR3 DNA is TGTGCCATCTCGGGGGGGTACGAGCAGTACCTC. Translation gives CAISGGYEQYL.

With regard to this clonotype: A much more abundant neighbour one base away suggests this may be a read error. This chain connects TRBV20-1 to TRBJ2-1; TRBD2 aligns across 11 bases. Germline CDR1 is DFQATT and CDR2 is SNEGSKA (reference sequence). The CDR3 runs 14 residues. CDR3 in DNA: TGCAGCATACTCACTAGCGGGAGAAACAATGAGCAGTTCTTC. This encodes CSILTSGRNNEQFF.